These 13 T cell receptor beta chains share one sample of origin, sequenced in a study of blood T cell repertoires in COVID-19. Data came from immunoSEQ multiplex PCR; TCRdb stores just in-frame clones and leaves some out. The sample yields about 300,000 clones, more than 75% seen once. The sequencing sample was made of PBMCs or T cells enriched from blood (not recorded which). The receptors were sampled from a woman aged 18-29 years who had recovered from COVID-19.

The chain is built from TRBV9 and TRBJ1-1, with D possibly being TRBD1 (5 bases). The CDR3 totals 15 residues. The germline V gene encodes CDR1 SGDLS and CDR2 YYNGEE. Trimming removed 3 bases from V and 0 bases from J, with 12 bases in between. CDR3 bases: TGTGCCAGCAGCGCTAGTGGGGGGGTGAACACTGAAGCTTTCTTT. Residues: CASSASGGVNTEAFF.

This clone was detected only once. The rearrangement joins TRBV5-6 to TRBJ2-2, with 8 bases fitting TRBD1. CDR1 and CDR2 from the germline V gene are SGHDT and YYEEEE. The CDR3 covers 16 residues. Trimming at V came to 2 bases and at J to 4 bases, leaving 7 bases not matched to a gene. The CDR3 spells CASSFLDRAPTGELFF. CDR3 nucleotide sequence: TGTGCCAGCAGCTTCTTGGACAGGGCTCCCACCGGGGAGCTGTTTTTT. The complete variable domain, with remaining parts taken from reference TRBV5-6 and TRBJ2-2, reads DAGVTQSPTHLIKTRGQQVTLRCSPKSGHDTVSWYQQALGQGPQFIFQYYEEEERQRGNFPDRFSGHQFPNYSSELNVNALLLGDSALYLCASSFLDRAPTGELFFGEGSRLTVL.

This chain joins TRBV7-9 and TRBJ1-1; D not resolved. Trimming removed 5 bases at V and 0 bases at J, with 7 bases between. The CDR3 consists of 13 residues. From germline, CDR1 is SEHNR and CDR2 FQNEAQ (reference sequence). This chain's CDR3 is CASSPRVNTEAFF. CDR3 nucleotide sequence: TGTGCCAGCAGCCCACGGGTGAACACTGAAGCTTTCTTT.

The chain employs TRBV28 and TRBJ2-5; D may be TRBD2 (5 bases). CDR1 is MDHEN, CDR2 SYDVKM, per germline. The ends were cut back, 4 bases at V and 1 base at J, with 10 bases in the middle. The CDR3 has 14 residues. CDR3 sequence: CASSSDGGQETQYF. CDR3 sequence (DNA): TGTGCCAGCAGTTCCGACGGAGGCCAAGAGACCCAGTACTTC.

This chain joins TRBV3-1 (or the pseudogene TRBV3-2) and TRBJ2-2, with TRBD2 matching over 8 bases. Germline values: CDR1 LGHDT, CDR2 YNNKEL (reference sequence). V was pared by 1 base and J by 7 bases, with 14 bases of the junction left unmatched. The CDR3 sequence is 18 residues long. CDR3 coding DNA: TGTGCCAGCAGCCAAGGCCCTGGGGAGCGGGGGTACGTCGGGGAGCTGTTTTTT. This encodes CASSQGPGERGYVGELFF.

The chain carries TRBV11-2 and TRBJ1-1, with unresolved D. Germline lookup yields CDR1 SGHAT and CDR2 FQNNGV. This CDR3 has 15 amino acids. V lost 2 bases and J 1 base, leaving 11 bases between the germline ends. CDR3 sequence: CASSLLPEGNTEAFF. CDR3 nucleotide sequence: TGTGCCAGCAGCTTACTCCCAGAGGGGAACACTGAAGCTTTCTTT.

Notes on this clone: This sample also contains other DNA sequences that code for the same CDR3. The chain recombines TRBV7-8 with TRBJ1-1, with 8 bases aligning to TRBD1. Trimming cost V 5 bases and J 1 base; bases outside gene matches: 3. Germline V gives CDR1 SGHVS, CDR2 FQNEAQ. The CDR3 length is 14 residues. The CDR3: CASSLGTGNTEAFF. In DNA form, the CDR3 reads TGTGCCAGCAGCCTCGGGACAGGGAACACTGAAGCTTTCTTT.

For the CDR3, the DNA is TGTGCCTGGAGCAGGGGGGCCTCGCACTATGGCTACACCTTC. It specifies CAWSRGASHYGYTF. The V gene is TRBV30, the J gene TRBJ1-2, with 7 positions matching TRBD1. Trimming removed 3 bases from V and 3 bases from J; junction bases left unmatched: 7. Germline CDR1 and CDR2: GTSNPN and SVGIG (reference sequence). This CDR3 has 14 amino acids. Full variable domain (outside the CDR3, taken from reference TRBV30 and TRBJ1-2): SQTIHQWPATLVQPVGSPLSLECTVEGTSNPNLYWYRQAAGRGLQLLFYSVGIGQISSEVPQNLSASRPQDRQFILSSKKLLLSDSGFYLCAWSRGASHYGYTFGSGTRLTVV.

The chain combines TRBV27 with TRBJ2-5, with D perhaps TRBD2 (7 bases). The CDR3 loop spans 16 amino acids. Germline V CDR1 and CDR2: MNHEY, SMNVEV (reference sequence). V lost 1 base and J lost 7, with 19 bases in between. CDR3 DNA: TGTGCCAGCAGTTTATTGTCAGGGGCTAGGGGGGGGACCCAGTACTTC. Protein product: CASSLLSGARGGTQYF.

The chain couples TRBV4-1 to TRBJ2-6; tentative D call: TRBD2 (7 bases). Trimming left V 3 bases short and J 2 bases short, with 11 bases between. Germline V gene sequence: CDR1 MGHRA, CDR2 YSYEKL. The CDR3 is 16 amino acids. The CDR3 DNA follows: TGCGCCAGCAGCCAGAGGGAGGGGGCTGGGGCCAACGTCCTGACTTTC. Residues: CASSQREGAGANVLTF.

This clone appeared many times. V gene TRBV27 combines with J gene TRBJ2-7; 8 bases align to TRBD2. CDR1 is MNHEY, CDR2 SMNVEV, per germline (reference sequence). CDR3 length: 14 amino acids. After removal of 6 bases from V and 4 bases from J, the junction contained 8 bases not matched to a gene. CDR3 DNA sequence: TGTGCCAGCAGGAACCCGGGACTAGGATACGAGCAGTACTTC. Amino acids: CASRNPGLGYEQYF.

The chain uses TRBV3-1 (or the pseudogene TRBV3-2) and TRBJ2-5; a possible D gene is TRBD2 (5 bases). The CDR3 contains 15 residues. Trimming left V 3 bases short and J 0 bases short, with 11 bases between. Per germline, CDR1 LGHDT and CDR2 YNNKEL (reference sequence). CDR3 in amino acids: CASSHNGGYQETQYF. The DNA for the CDR3 is TGTGCCAGCAGCCATAATGGCGGGTACCAAGAGACCCAGTACTTC.

The V call is TRBV14, the J call TRBJ1-6; TRBD1 agrees at 7 bases. V lost 3 bases and J lost 9; bases outside the gene matches: 5. CDR3 length equals 14 residues. Germline V gene sequence: CDR1 SGHDN, CDR2 FVKESK. The DNA of the CDR3 is TGTGCCAGCAGCCAGCGACAGGGAATTTCACCCCTCCACTTT. Its translation: CASSQRQGISPLHF.